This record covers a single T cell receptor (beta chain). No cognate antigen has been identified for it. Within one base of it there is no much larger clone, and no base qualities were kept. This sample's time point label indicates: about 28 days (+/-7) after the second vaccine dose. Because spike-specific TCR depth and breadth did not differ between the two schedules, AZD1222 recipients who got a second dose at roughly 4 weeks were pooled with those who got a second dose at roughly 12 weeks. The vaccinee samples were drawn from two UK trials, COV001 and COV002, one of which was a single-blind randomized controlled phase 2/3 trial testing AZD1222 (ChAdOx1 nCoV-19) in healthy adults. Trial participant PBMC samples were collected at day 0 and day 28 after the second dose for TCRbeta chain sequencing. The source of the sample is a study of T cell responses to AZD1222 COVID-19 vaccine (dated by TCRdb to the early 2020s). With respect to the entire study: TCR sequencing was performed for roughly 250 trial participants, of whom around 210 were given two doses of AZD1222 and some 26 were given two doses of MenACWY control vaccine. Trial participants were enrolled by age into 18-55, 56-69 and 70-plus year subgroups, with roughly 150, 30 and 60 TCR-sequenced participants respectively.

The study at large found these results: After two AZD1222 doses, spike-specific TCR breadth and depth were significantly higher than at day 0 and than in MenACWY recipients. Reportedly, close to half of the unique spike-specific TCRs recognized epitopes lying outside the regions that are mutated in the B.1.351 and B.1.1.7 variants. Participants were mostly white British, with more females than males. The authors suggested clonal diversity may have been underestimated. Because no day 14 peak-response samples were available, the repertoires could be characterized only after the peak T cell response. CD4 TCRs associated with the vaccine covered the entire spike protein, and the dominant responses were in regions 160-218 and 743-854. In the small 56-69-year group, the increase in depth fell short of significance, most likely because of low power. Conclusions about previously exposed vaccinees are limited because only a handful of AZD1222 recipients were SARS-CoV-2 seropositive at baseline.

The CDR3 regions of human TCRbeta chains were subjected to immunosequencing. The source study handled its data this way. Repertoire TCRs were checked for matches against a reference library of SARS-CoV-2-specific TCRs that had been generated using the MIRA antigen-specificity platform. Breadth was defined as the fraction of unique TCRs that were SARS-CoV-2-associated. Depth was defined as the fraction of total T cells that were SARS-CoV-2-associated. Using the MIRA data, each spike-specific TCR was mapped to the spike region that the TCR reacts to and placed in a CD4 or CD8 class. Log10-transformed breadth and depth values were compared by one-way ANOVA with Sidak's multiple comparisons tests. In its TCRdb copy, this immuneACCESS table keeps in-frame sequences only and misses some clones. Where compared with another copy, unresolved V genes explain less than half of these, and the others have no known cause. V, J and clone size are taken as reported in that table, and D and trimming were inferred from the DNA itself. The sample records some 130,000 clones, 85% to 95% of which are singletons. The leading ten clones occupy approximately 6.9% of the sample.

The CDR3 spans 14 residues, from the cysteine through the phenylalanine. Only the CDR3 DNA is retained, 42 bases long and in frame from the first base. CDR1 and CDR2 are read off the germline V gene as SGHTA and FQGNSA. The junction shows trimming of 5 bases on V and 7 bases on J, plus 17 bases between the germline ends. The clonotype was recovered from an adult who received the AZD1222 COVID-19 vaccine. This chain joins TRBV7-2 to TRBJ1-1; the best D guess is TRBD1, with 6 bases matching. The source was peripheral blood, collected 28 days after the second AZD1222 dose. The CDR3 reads CASSRLGGHGEAFF. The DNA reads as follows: TGTGCCAGCAGCCGTCTTGGGGGCCACGGTGAAGCTTTCTTT.